These T cell receptor beta chains were read from a single sample in a study of blood T cell repertoires in COVID-19. TCRdb's table, derived via immunoSEQ multiplex PCR, lists solely in-frame clones and lacks some. The table has roughly 400,000 clones, roughly nine tenths seen once. The material sequenced was PBMCs or T cells enriched from blood (not recorded which). These receptors were collected from a middle-aged woman who had been exposed to COVID-19. Each CDR3 is given with its conserved first and last residue. A D gene is named only where the DNA matches it firmly. Part of the rows lack a size; the others show once, few, many or a class for expanded clones.

-	TRBV6-2/TRBV6-3	-	TRBJ1-6	CASSFQTLSYNSPLHF	TGTGCCAGCAGTTTCCAGACTCTCTCCTATAATTCACCCCTCCACTTT
-	TRBV30	TRBD1	TRBJ1-2	CAWSVRTGLNYGYTF	TGTGCCTGGAGTGTTAGGACAGGCCTAAATTATGGCTACACCTTC
-	TRBV29-1	-	TRBJ1-4	CSVEEGSNEKLFF	TGCAGCGTTGAAGAGGGGAGTAATGAAAAACTGTTTTTT
-	TRBV18	TRBD1	TRBJ1-3	CASSPFTGTGSVLSGNTIYF	TGTGCCAGCTCGCCCTTCACCGGGACAGGGTCAGTTCTCTCTGGAAACACCATATATTTT
-	TRBV12-5	TRBD2	TRBJ2-3	CASGLVLAGGLKKKYF	TGTGCTAGTGGTTTGGTACTTGCGGGAGGGCTAAAGAAAAAGTATTTT
-	TRBV12-3/TRBV12-4	TRBD1	TRBJ2-7	CASSTRGREQYF	TGTGCCAGCAGTACCAGGGGGCGCGAGCAGTACTTC
-	TRBV6-2/TRBV6-3	-	TRBJ1-6	CASSPTEPPLHF	TGTGCCAGCAGCCCCACGGAGCCCCCCCTCCACTTT
-	TRBV5-1	-	TRBJ2-2	CASSLTGTGELFF	TGCGCCAGCAGCTTGACGGGGACCGGGGAGCTGTTTTTT
once	TRBV11-3	-	TRBJ1-4	CASSSRGPSNEKLFF	TGTGCCAGCAGCTCCAGGGGACCATCTAATGAAAAACTGTTTTTT
-	TRBV7-3	TRBD1	TRBJ1-1	CASSLMGQGVTEAFF	TGTGCCAGCAGCTTAATGGGACAGGGTGTCACTGAAGCTTTCTTT
-	TRBV30	TRBD2	TRBJ2-1	CAWSGHTSGTYNEQFF	TGTGCCTGGAGTGGACATACTAGCGGGACTTACAATGAGCAGTTCTTC
-	TRBV27	-	TRBJ1-2	CASRPLGGGNFRGYTF	TGTGCCAGCAGACCTCTCGGGGGAGGAAATTTTCGGGGCTACACCTTC
once	TRBV5-6	-	TRBJ1-2	CASSLDSRRSTF	TGTGCCAGCAGCTTGGACAGCCGTAGAAGTACCTTC
-	TRBV18	-	TRBJ1-1	CASRREVNTEAFF	TGTGCCAGCCGCCGGGAGGTGAACACTGAAGCTTTCTTT
-	TRBV18	-	TRBJ2-7	CASSPTGTSYEQYF	TGTGCCAGCTCACCTACAGGGACGAGCTACGAGCAGTACTTC
-	TRBV2	-	TRBJ2-7	CASITNRSSYEQYF	TGTGCCAGCATTACCAACAGAAGCTCCTACGAGCAGTACTTC
-	TRBV5-1	-	TRBJ1-6	CASSSGSNSPLHF	TGCGCCAGCAGTAGCGGCAGTAATTCACCCCTCCACTTT
-	TRBV7-9	-	TRBJ2-1	CASSLAPAREQFF	TGTGCCAGCAGCTTAGCCCCAGCGCGTGAGCAGTTCTTC
-	TRBV19	-	TRBJ1-2	CASSIARQAIYGYTF	TGTGCCAGTAGTATAGCCAGGCAGGCAATTTATGGCTACACCTTC
-	TRBV18	TRBD1	TRBJ2-7	CASSPLGKGQTSYEQYF	TGTGCCAGCTCACCCCTCGGGAAGGGACAGACTTCCTACGAGCAGTACTTC
-	TRBV24-1	TRBD1	TRBJ2-2	CATSDLGSWDRPNTGELFF	TGTGCCACCAGTGATTTGGGCTCGTGGGACAGGCCGAACACCGGGGAGCTGTTTTTT
-	TRBV5-6	-	TRBJ2-1	CASSPTGVQPYNEQFF	TGTGCCAGCAGCCCAACAGGTGTACAACCCTACAATGAGCAGTTCTTC
-	TRBV5-5	TRBD1	TRBJ1-2	CASSLYSGGAGYTF	TGTGCCAGCAGCTTGTACTCAGGGGGCGCGGGCTACACCTTC
-	TRBV5-1	-	TRBJ1-4	CASSLTGRGNEKLFF	TGCGCCAGCAGCTTGACCGGCAGGGGTAATGAAAAACTGTTTTTT
-	TRBV27	-	TRBJ1-2	CAYRVNYGYTF	TGTGCCTACAGGGTTAACTATGGCTACACCTTC
-	TRBV9	-	TRBJ1-3	CASSPFVGAGAGNTIYF	TGTGCCAGCAGCCCCTTCGTTGGGGCAGGGGCTGGAAACACCATATATTTT
-	TRBV10-1	-	TRBJ2-3	CASSVPGSTDTQYF	TGCGCCAGCAGTGTCCCGGGAAGCACAGATACGCAGTATTTT
few	TRBV18	TRBD1	TRBJ2-7	CASSPPGQTYEQYF	TGTGCCAGCTCACCCCCGGGACAGACCTACGAGCAGTACTTC
-	TRBV23-1	TRBD1	TRBJ2-2	CASSQDPGQGANTGELFF	TGCGCCAGCAGTCAGGACCCGGGACAGGGGGCTAACACCGGGGAGCTGTTTTTT
-	TRBV29-1	-	TRBJ1-5	CSVERRTNQPQHF	TGCAGCGTTGAAAGGCGGACTAATCAGCCCCAGCATTTT
-	TRBV5-6	-	TRBJ2-7	CASTGILTYEQYF	TGTGCCAGCACAGGGATTTTGACCTACGAGCAGTACTTC
-	TRBV21-1	-	TRBJ1-1	CASRGQGNTEAFF	TGTGCCAGCAGGGGACAGGGAAACACTGAAGCTTTCTTT
-	TRBV5-6	TRBD1	TRBJ2-7	CASSSTGGTYEQYF	TGTGCCAGCAGCTCAACAGGGGGTACCTACGAGCAGTACTTC
-	TRBV6-5	-	TRBJ2-1	CASSYSDTHPRNEQFF	TGTGCCAGCAGTTACTCCGACACTCACCCCCGCAATGAGCAGTTCTTC
-	TRBV24-1	TRBD1	TRBJ2-5	CATSDLDRGQETQYF	TGTGCCACCAGTGATTTGGACAGGGGCCAAGAGACCCAGTACTTC
-	TRBV30	-	TRBJ1-2	CAWKGDSKGYGYTF	TGTGCCTGGAAAGGGGATTCAAAAGGGTATGGCTACACCTTC
-	TRBV5-1	-	TRBJ2-5	CASSFSRGSGETQYF	TGCGCCAGCAGCTTTAGCAGGGGCTCAGGAGAGACCCAGTACTTC
-	TRBV7-2	TRBD2	TRBJ2-7	CASSPTSGTYEQYF	TGTGCCAGCAGCCCGACTAGCGGGACCTACGAGCAGTACTTC
-	TRBV3-1/TRBV3-2	-	TRBJ1-2	CASSQAPGGALPYGYTF	TGTGCCAGCAGCCAAGCCCCCGGAGGGGCCCTTCCCTATGGCTACACCTTC
-	TRBV19	TRBD1	TRBJ1-2	CASRETGFGGYTF	TGTGCCAGTCGAGAGACAGGGTTTGGGGGCTACACCTTC
once	TRBV7-9	TRBD1	TRBJ1-6	CASSLFTGTGELSPLHF	TGTGCCAGCAGCTTATTCACCGGGACAGGGGAGCTGTCACCCCTCCACTTT
few	TRBV9	TRBD2	TRBJ2-1	CASSVGGGRENEQFF	TGTGCCAGCAGCGTAGGAGGTGGGCGGGAGAATGAGCAGTTCTTC
-	TRBV18	-	TRBJ2-5	CASSPGLGETQYF	TGTGCCAGCTCACCAGGGCTTGGGGAGACCCAGTACTTC
-	TRBV7-2	TRBD2	TRBJ2-3	CASSPGTKSDTQYF	TGTGCCAGCAGCCCAGGGACTAAATCAGATACGCAGTATTTT
-	TRBV18	-	TRBJ2-2	CASSPVGGPNTGELFF	TGTGCCAGCTCACCAGTGGGGGGGCCGAACACCGGGGAGCTGTTTTTT